Following are 31 T cell receptor beta chains from one sample sequenced in a study of blood T cell repertoires in COVID-19. TCRdb's copy holds only in-frame clones and misses some; the assay was immunoSEQ multiplex PCR. The data show 200,000 to 300,000 clones, with around 80% seen just once and approximately 30% held by the top ten. The sequenced sample consisted of peripheral blood. Every receptor here comes from a middle-aged man with acute or convalescent COVID-19.

The chain carries TRBV4-3 and TRBJ2-7, with D possibly being TRBD2 (5 bases). Germline V CDR1 and CDR2: LGHNA, YSLEER. This CDR3 region has 15 residues. V shed 5 bases and J shed 2 bases, with 16 bases lying between them. The CDR3 spells CASSTQYHGTYEQYF. The CDR3 DNA follows: TGCGCCAGCAGCACACAATACCACGGGACCTACGAGCAGTACTTC.

The chain has TRBV5-5 and TRBJ1-2; the D gene is possibly TRBD1 (5 bases). This CDR3 is built from 13 residues. From germline, CDR1 is SGHKS and CDR2 YYEKEE (reference sequence). V was pared by 4 bases and J by 4 bases, with 11 bases between. Here the CDR3 reads CASSLPGGYGYTF. The CDR3 DNA reads as TGTGCCAGCAGCCTTCCCGGGGGCTATGGCTACACCTTC. The full variable domain, its missing parts supplied by reference TRBV5-5 and TRBJ1-2, is DAGVTQSPTHLIKTRGQQVTLRCSPISGHKSVSWYQQVLGQGPQFIFQYYEKEERGRGNFPDRFSARQFPNYSSELNVNALLLGDSALYLCASSLPGGYGYTFGSGTRLTVV.

The chain has TRBV3-1 (or the pseudogene TRBV3-2) and TRBJ2-7; D perhaps matches TRBD1 (6 bases). The CDR3 runs 14 residues. Looked up from germline, CDR1 is LGHDT and CDR2 is YNNKEL (reference sequence). The germline V and J ends were trimmed by 4 bases and 4 bases, with 14 bases remaining between them. The CDR3 reads CASSLGQLLYEQYF. The DNA of the CDR3 is TGTGCCAGCAGCCTAGGACAGCTATTATACGAGCAGTACTTC.

The V and J genes are TRBV5-6 and TRBJ2-1; D might be TRBD2 (6 bases). V lost 0 bases and J 3 bases, leaving 13 bases between the germline ends. Germline assignment: CDR1 SGHDT and CDR2 YYEEEE. This CDR3 is built from 16 residues. CDR3 sequence: CASSLAVGSGYNEQFF. Written as DNA, the CDR3 is TGTGCCAGCAGCTTGGCCGTAGGTAGCGGCTACAATGAGCAGTTCTTC.

This clone was observed a single time. This chain joins TRBV7-9 and TRBJ1-4, with D perhaps TRBD1 (6 bases). The CDR3 sequence is 14 residues long. Germline loops: CDR1 SEHNR, CDR2 FQNEAQ (reference sequence). V lost 11 bases to trimming and J lost 7 bases, with 20 bases between them. This chain's CDR3 is CAAQKDSEGEKLFF. The DNA of the CDR3 is TGTGCCGCCCAAAAGGACAGCGAAGGTGAAAAACTGTTTTTT. The full variable domain, completed using reference TRBV7-9 and TRBJ1-4, is DTGVSQNPRHKITKRGQNVTFRCDPISEHNRLYWYRQTLGQGPEFLTYFQNEAQLEKSRLLSDRFSAERPKGSFSTLEIQRTEQGDSAMYLCAAQKDSEGEKLFFGSGTQLSVL.

The chain has TRBV6-5 and TRBJ1-4; 7 bases are a match to TRBD1. V was clipped by 7 bases and J by 8 bases; unmatched bases: 13. The V gene's germline CDR1 is MNHEY and CDR2 SVGAGI. The CDR3 runs to 15 residues. For the CDR3, the DNA is TGTGCCAGCACGTCCCTGGCAGGGGGGTGGGAAAAACTGTTTTTT. Its protein is CASTSLAGGWEKLFF.

This chain joins TRBV6-5 and TRBJ2-3, with D perhaps TRBD1 (6 bases). Germline CDR1 reads MNHEY; CDR2 reads SVGAGI. This CDR3 comprises 13 residues. Deletions cut 6 bases from V and 6 bases from J, with 13 bases between. In nucleotides, the CDR3 is TGTGCCAGCAGCCGTTACAGGGTTGATACGCAGTATTTT. Translated: CASSRYRVDTQYF.

CDR3 protein: CATRVDRKTEAFF. CDR3 bases: TGTGCGACACGAGTAGATCGGAAAACTGAAGCTTTCTTT. This rearrangement joins TRBV7-9 to TRBJ1-1; unclear D gene. Germline V gene lookup returns CDR1 SEHNR and CDR2 FQNEAQ (reference sequence). The CDR3 contains 13 residues.

V is TRBV5-1 and J is TRBJ2-1; possibly TRBD2 for D (6 bases). The V gene's germline CDR1 is SGHRS and CDR2 YFSETQ. Trimming pared 4 bases from V and 8 bases from J, leaving 16 bases between. The CDR3 contains 14 residues. This CDR3 reads CASSRRRGGDEQFF. The CDR3 DNA sequence: TGCGCCAGCAGCCGACGGAGGGGTGGCGATGAGCAGTTCTTC. The full variable domain, completed using reference TRBV5-1 and TRBJ2-1, is KAGVTQTPRYLIKTRGQQVTLSCSPISGHRSVSWYQQTPGQGLQFLFEYFSETQRNKGNFPGRFSGRQFSNSRSEMNVSTLELGDSALYLCASSRRRGGDEQFFGPGTRLTVL.

A single count supports this clone. V gene TRBV5-4 combines with J gene TRBJ2-2; 7 bases are shared with TRBD2. Germline trimming cut 5 bases from V and 1 base from J; bases unmatched to any gene: 5. CDR3 length: 15 amino acids. Germline CDR1 reads SGHNT; CDR2 reads YYREEE (reference sequence). The CDR3 reads CASSTTSRNTGELFF. Here the CDR3 DNA reads TGTGCCAGCAGTACGACTAGCCGGAACACCGGGGAGCTGTTTTTT.

The genes are TRBV13 and TRBJ1-1; tentative D call: TRBD1 (6 bases). The CDR3 extends over 17 amino acids. V lost 6 bases and J lost 6, with 26 bases in between. Germline V gene sequence: CDR1 PRHDT, CDR2 FYEKMQ (reference sequence). The DNA of the CDR3 is TGTGCCAGCAGTTCCCACCTACGGGAGGGGGTGTTCGCTGAAGCTTTCTTT. Encoded protein: CASSSHLREGVFAEAFF.

The chain couples TRBV6-5 to TRBJ1-5; 7 bases map to TRBD1. Germline CDR1 and CDR2: MNHEY and SVGAGI. V shed 4 bases and J 7 bases; nucleotides not matched to a gene: 7. The CDR3 spans 14 residues. CDR3 nucleotide sequence: TGTGCCAGCAGTTTACAGGGGTCGGGGCAGCCCCAGCATTTT. Protein sequence: CASSLQGSGQPQHF.

V is TRBV2 and J is TRBJ2-3; no definite D call. The germline gives CDR1 SNHLY, CDR2 FYNNEI. The CDR3 length is 13 residues. V lost 3 bases, J lost 6 bases, and 10 bases lay in between. CDR3 region: CASSDRLRDTQYF. The DNA of the CDR3 is TGTGCCAGCAGTGACCGCTTGAGGGATACGCAGTATTTT.

CDR3 amino acids: CASKSGSSTGELFF. In nucleotides, the CDR3 is TGTGCCAGTAAAAGCGGGAGTAGTACCGGGGAGCTGTTTTTT. The V and J genes are TRBV19 and TRBJ2-2, with 8 nucleotides matching TRBD2. This CDR3 contains 14 residues. Germline V CDR1 and CDR2: LNHDA, SQIVND (reference sequence). With V trimmed by 7 bases and J by 5 bases, 6 bases remained unmatched.

Only a few counts were recorded for this clone. The chain is built from TRBV30 and TRBJ1-2; 11 bases map to TRBD1. Looked up from germline, CDR1 is GTSNPN and CDR2 is SVGIG (reference sequence). The V and J ends lost 4 bases and 2 bases, in that order; junction bases with no gene match: 12. The CDR3 is 17 residues long. CDR3 in DNA: TGTGCCTGGATACCCGGGACAGGGGGACTCTCGAACTATGGCTACACCTTC. It specifies CAWIPGTGGLSNYGYTF.

The chain joins TRBV7-8 to TRBJ2-1, with 11 positions matching TRBD2. V trimming: 5 bases; J trimming: 3 bases; junction bases outside the gene matches: 6. Germline V gene lookup returns CDR1 SGHVS and CDR2 FQNEAQ. This CDR3 comprises 16 residues. The CDR3 nucleotides read TGTGCCAGCAGCCCGTCCGGGACTAGCGGCTACAATGAGCAGTTCTTC. Its protein product is CASSPSGTSGYNEQFF.

The chain couples TRBV18 to TRBJ2-7, with D possibly TRBD2 on 6 matching bases. CDR3 size: 14 residues. The V end was cut by 1 base, the J end by 3 bases, with 10 bases between. Germline V gene lookup returns CDR1 KGHSH and CDR2 LQKENI. The CDR3 DNA follows: TGTGCCAGCTCACCACGGCAGACTAGCTACGAGCAGTACTTC. It specifies CASSPRQTSYEQYF.

This CDR3 reads CASSLAGGSTEAFF. CDR3 nucleotide sequence: TGTGCCAGCAGCTTAGCAGGCGGGTCCACTGAAGCTTTCTTT. The J gene is TRBJ1-1, the V gene TRBV13, with unresolved D. The germline gives CDR1 PRHDT, CDR2 FYEKMQ (reference sequence). Trimming removed 1 base at V and 4 bases at J, with 10 bases between. CDR3 length: 14 residues.

This clone was recorded a few times. This chain uses TRBV19 with TRBJ2-3, with D possibly TRBD2 on 6 matching bases. Between the trimmed V and J ends, which lost 7 bases and 10 bases, there was a span of 18 bases. The CDR3 loop spans 13 amino acids. Germline loops: CDR1 LNHDA, CDR2 SQIVND (reference sequence). DNA for the CDR3: TGTGCCAGTACCAACCTGGGACTTCGCGCGCAGTATTTT. Encoded protein: CASTNLGLRAQYF.

The CDR3: CASGAPRSPLHF. CDR3 DNA sequence: TGTGCTAGTGGAGCTCCCCGATCACCCCTCCACTTT. The chain employs TRBV12-5 and TRBJ1-6, with D unclear. The CDR3 sequence is 12 residues long. CDR1 is LGHNT and CDR2 is FRNRAP in the germline V gene. Trimming shortened V by 6 bases and J by 10 bases, and 10 bases separated the two germline ends.

This clone was detected only a few times. The chain couples TRBV18 to TRBJ2-1; 9 bases fit TRBD1. Looked up from germline, CDR1 is KGHSH and CDR2 is LQKENI. The CDR3 spans 14 residues. The V segment lost 4 bases and the J segment 6 bases; nucleotides outside the gene matches: 4. The CDR3 spells CASSRGQGGNEQFF. The CDR3 region has the DNA TGTGCCAGCTCACGGGGACAGGGCGGCAATGAGCAGTTCTTC.

The chain has TRBV5-4 and TRBJ1-3, with 9 bases aligning to TRBD1. Germline-derived CDR1 and CDR2 are SGHNT and YYREEE (reference sequence). The V and J ends lost 4 bases and 3 bases, in that order; junction bases with no gene match: 11. This CDR3 has 17 residues. The CDR3: CASSREPQGALGNTIYF. The CDR3 region has the DNA TGTGCCAGCAGCCGAGAACCACAGGGGGCGCTTGGAAACACCATATATTTT.

The chain combines TRBV11-2 with TRBJ2-1, with 13 bases fitting TRBD2. Unmatched junction bases numbered 5, after V lost 5 bases and J lost 7 bases. The CDR3 contains 15 residues. The germline CDR1 and CDR2 sequences are SGHAT and FQNNGV. This CDR3 reads CASSHGTSGENEQFF. CDR3 coding DNA: TGTGCCAGCAGCCACGGGACTAGCGGGGAAAATGAGCAGTTCTTC.

The gene calls are TRBV5-5 and TRBJ2-2; D gene ambiguous. Germline-derived CDR1 and CDR2 are SGHKS and YYEKEE (reference sequence). This CDR3 is built from 14 residues. Between the trimmed V and J ends, which lost 1 base and 1 base, there was a span of 5 bases. The DNA of the CDR3 is TGTGCCAGCAGCTTGTTACAGAACACCGGGGAGCTGTTTTTT. It specifies CASSLLQNTGELFF. The complete variable domain, with remaining parts taken from reference TRBV5-5 and TRBJ2-2, reads DAGVTQSPTHLIKTRGQQVTLRCSPISGHKSVSWYQQVLGQGPQFIFQYYEKEERGRGNFPDRFSARQFPNYSSELNVNALLLGDSALYLCASSLLQNTGELFFGEGSRLTVL.

The rearrangement joins TRBV7-2 to TRBJ2-1; D is possibly TRBD2 (6 bases). The CDR3 extends over 16 amino acids. The germline V and J ends were trimmed by 1 base and 3 bases, with 13 bases remaining between them. CDR1 and CDR2 (germline): SGHTA, FQGNSA. The CDR3, as DNA: TGTGCCAGCAGCTTAGTGGCTGGCGGGAACTACAATGAGCAGTTCTTC. Protein product: CASSLVAGGNYNEQFF. Combining the CDR3 with reference TRBV7-2 and TRBJ2-1 gives the whole variable domain GAGVSQSPSNKVTEKGKDVELRCDPISGHTALYWYRQSLGQGLEFLIYFQGNSAPDKSGLPSDRFSAERTGGSVSTLTIQRTQQEDSAVYLCASSLVAGGNYNEQFFGPGTRLTVL.

J is TRBJ2-3 and V is TRBV7-3; TRBD2 aligns across 7 bases. V lost 5 bases, J lost 8 bases, and 13 bases stayed unmatched. The germline V gene has CDR1 SGHTA and CDR2 FQGTGA. The CDR3 spans 15 residues. The CDR3 here is CASSIAGVGGGTQYF. For the CDR3, the DNA is TGTGCCAGCAGCATCGCGGGAGTTGGGGGAGGTACGCAGTATTTT.

The V gene is TRBV19, the J gene TRBJ2-2; TRBD2 agrees at 14 bases. This CDR3 contains 17 residues. Germline CDR1 is LNHDA and CDR2 is SQIVND (reference sequence). The J segment lost 5 bases and the V segment lost 7 bases, leaving 9 bases of the junction unmatched. The CDR3 nucleotides read TGTGCCAGTACCGGGCCGGGGACTAGCGGGAGTACCGGGGAGCTGTTTTTT. As protein: CASTGPGTSGSTGELFF.

The chain links TRBV10-3 to TRBJ2-1, with no clear D. Germline V gene data show CDR1 as ENHRY and CDR2 as SYGVKD. Between the trimmed V and J ends, which lost 3 bases and 2 bases, there was a span of 5 bases. This CDR3 is built from 13 residues. The CDR3 loop is CAISDSAYNEQFF. The CDR3 DNA sequence: TGTGCCATCAGTGACTCGGCCTACAATGAGCAGTTCTTC.

V usage is TRBV10-1 and J usage is TRBJ2-7, with 12 nucleotides matching TRBD2. This CDR3 comprises 15 residues. Per germline, CDR1 WNHNN and CDR2 SYGVQD (reference sequence). Losses at the gene ends were 5 bases for V and 3 bases for J; bases not matched to a gene: 5. The CDR3 here is CASSKGLAGNYEQYF. The DNA of the CDR3 is TGCGCCAGCAGTAAAGGACTAGCGGGGAACTACGAGCAGTACTTC.

The chain joins TRBV15 to TRBJ2-1, with 14 positions matching TRBD2. Germline lookup yields CDR1 LNHNV and CDR2 YYDKDF (reference sequence). This CDR3 has 15 amino acids. J was trimmed by 8 bases and V by 5 bases; bases with no gene match: 5. CDR3 DNA: TGTGCCACCAGCTCCGGGACTAGCGGGAGTTATGAGCAGTTCTTC. Amino acid sequence: CATSSGTSGSYEQFF.

The rearrangement uses TRBV10-3 and TRBJ1-3; TRBD1 might be the D (5 bases). Looked up from germline, CDR1 is ENHRY and CDR2 is SYGVKD. The V and J ends lost 6 bases and 0 bases respectively, with 9 bases between them. CDR3 size: 14 residues. The CDR3 bases are TGTGCCATCAGGACCACAGGCTCTGGAAACACCATATATTTT. Protein product: CAIRTTGSGNTIYF.